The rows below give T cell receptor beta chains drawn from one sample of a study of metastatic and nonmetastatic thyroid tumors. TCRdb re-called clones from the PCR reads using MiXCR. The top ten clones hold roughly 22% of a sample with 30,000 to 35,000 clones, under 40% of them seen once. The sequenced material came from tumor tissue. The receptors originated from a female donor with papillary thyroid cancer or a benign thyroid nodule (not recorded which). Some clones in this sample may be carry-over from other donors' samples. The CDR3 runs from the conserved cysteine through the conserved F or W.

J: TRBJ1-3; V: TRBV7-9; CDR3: CASTLGGSGNTIYF
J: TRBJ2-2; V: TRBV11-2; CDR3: CASSSGQGGLTGELFF
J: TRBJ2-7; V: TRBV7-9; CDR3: CASSLVALEFYEQYF
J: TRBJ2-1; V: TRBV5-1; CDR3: CASFFGGSPYNEQFF
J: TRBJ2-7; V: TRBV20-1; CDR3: CSASSGTGLEEQYF
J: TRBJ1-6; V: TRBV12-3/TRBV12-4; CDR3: CASSLISNSPLHF
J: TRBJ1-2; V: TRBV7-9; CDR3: CASSFENLREGGYTF
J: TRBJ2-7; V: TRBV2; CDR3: CASSEGLAGDEQYF
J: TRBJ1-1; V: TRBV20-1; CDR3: CSASTGTGVTEAFF
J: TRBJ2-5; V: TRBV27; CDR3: CASSHGMETQYF
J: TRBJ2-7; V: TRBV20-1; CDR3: CSARSAGGRHEQYF
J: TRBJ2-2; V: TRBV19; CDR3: CASSRQEAGELFF
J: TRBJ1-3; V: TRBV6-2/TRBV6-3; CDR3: CANTGSTRQETGNTIYF
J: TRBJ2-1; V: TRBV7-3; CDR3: CASSLAGGFNEQFF
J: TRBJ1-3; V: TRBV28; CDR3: CASILGGAGNTIYF
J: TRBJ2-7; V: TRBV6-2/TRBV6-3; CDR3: CASGDTGYEQYF
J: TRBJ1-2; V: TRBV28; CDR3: CASSWGGANYGYTF
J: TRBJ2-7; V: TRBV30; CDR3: CAWSVSGHEQYF
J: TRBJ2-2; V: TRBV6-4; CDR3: CASMASGSGNTGELFF
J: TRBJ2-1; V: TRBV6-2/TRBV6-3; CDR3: CARQQGYEQFF
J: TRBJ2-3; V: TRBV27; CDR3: CASSLFPGISTDTQYF
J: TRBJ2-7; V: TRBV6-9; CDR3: CASSYSQGGKYF
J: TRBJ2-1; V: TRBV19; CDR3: CASAYYNEQFF
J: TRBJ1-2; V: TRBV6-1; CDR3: CASIGQGNYGYTF
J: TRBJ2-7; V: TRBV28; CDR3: CASSPPGGATYEQYF
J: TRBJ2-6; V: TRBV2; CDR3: CASEGERLREGSGANVLTF
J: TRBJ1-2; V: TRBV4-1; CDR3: CASSQEQSGLAGYTF
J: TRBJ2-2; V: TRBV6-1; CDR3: CASSWEERTGELFF
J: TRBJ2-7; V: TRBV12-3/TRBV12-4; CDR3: CASSWGGGYEQYF
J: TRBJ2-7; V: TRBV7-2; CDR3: CASSFSAGQREQYF
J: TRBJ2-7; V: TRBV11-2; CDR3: CASSSRDSYSYEQYF
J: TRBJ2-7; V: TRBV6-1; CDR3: CASGALRNEQYF
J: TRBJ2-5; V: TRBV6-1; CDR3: CASSEAGLAGGGETQYF
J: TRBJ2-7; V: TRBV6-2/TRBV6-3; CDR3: CASTSGNPYEQYF
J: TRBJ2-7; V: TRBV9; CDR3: CASSVLGDSLEQYF
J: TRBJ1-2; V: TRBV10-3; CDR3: CAIREKQAGLLGYTF
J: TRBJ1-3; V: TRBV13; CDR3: CASSRFSGQGFYALGNTIYF
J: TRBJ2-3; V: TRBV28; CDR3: CASSLWYREDGTDTQYF
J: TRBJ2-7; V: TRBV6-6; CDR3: CASSYSVTGGREQYF
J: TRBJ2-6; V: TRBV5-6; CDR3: CASGDSSSGANVLTF